The 5 T cell receptor beta chains below all came from one sample that was sequenced in a study of T-cell memory formation after mild COVID-19. TCRdb analysed the 5' RACE reads with MiXCR anew, one entry per CDR3 protein. Of some 120,000 distinct CDR3 sequences in the sample, about 15% were seen once. Sequencing was done on a sample of PBMCs or a T cell subset sorted from them (not recorded which). These receptor sequences come from a man younger than 30 who had mild COVID-19 (a few samples of this study predate the infection). Cell type and time point are not known.

Only a few counts were recorded for this clonotype. V gene TRBV4-3 combines with J gene TRBJ2-3, with D possibly being TRBD2 (5 bases). V was trimmed by 0 bases and J by 3 bases, leaving 10 bases between them. This CDR3 has 15 amino acids. CDR1 and CDR2 from the germline V gene are LGHNA and YSLEER. The CDR3 protein is CASSQDSGGTDTQYF. Written as DNA, the CDR3 is TGCGCCAGCAGCCAAGACAGCGGCGGGACAGATACGCAGTATTTT.

The CDR3 DNA reads as TGTGCCAGCAGCTTGGGACGGGGGATAGCCACGCCAGATACGCAGTATTTT. Translation gives CASSLGRGIATPDTQYF. The rearrangement uses TRBV5-4 and TRBJ2-3; possible D gene TRBD2, 6 bases. The germline gives CDR1 SGHNT, CDR2 YYREEE (reference sequence). V was shortened by 0 bases and J by 4 bases, with 18 bases between the two germline ends. CDR3 length: 17 amino acids.

There are a few counts of this clonotype. The CDR3 sequence is CASSKRSVLGPPSSGANVLTF. The CDR3 DNA reads TGTGCCAGCAGCAAGAGATCGGTTTTAGGACCACCGAGCTCTGGGGCCAACGTCCTGACTTTC. The chain couples TRBV21-1 to TRBJ2-6. TRBV21-1 is noted as a pseudogene. The CDR3 has 21 amino acids.

V is TRBV7-9 and J is TRBJ1-4; 9 bases agree with TRBD1. The CDR3 contains 14 residues. Trimming took 5 bases from V and 7 from J; bases not matched to a gene: 5. Germline loops: CDR1 SEHNR, CDR2 FQNEAQ (reference sequence). The CDR3 DNA is TGTGCCAGCAGCAAGGGACAGGGTCTTGAAAAACTGTTTTTT. Amino acid sequence: CASSKGQGLEKLFF.

The CDR3 nucleotides read TGTGCTAGTGGTTTGGCTCTTCGGGCGGGGGGCGTCACAGATACGCAGTATTTT. It encodes CASGLALRAGGVTDTQYF. V and J are TRBV12-5 and TRBJ2-3; 8 bases align to TRBD2. The CDR3 totals 18 residues. Germline CDR1 is LGHNT and CDR2 is FRNRAP. V shed 1 base and J 2 bases; nucleotides not matched to a gene: 11.